Shown below are 28 T cell receptor beta chains from a single sample sequenced in a study of T cell responses to AZD1222 COVID-19 vaccine. The protocol was immunoSEQ multiplex PCR, while the TCRdb copy is restricted to in-frame clones and leaves out a portion. The data hold roughly 200,000 clones, with just over 90% observed a single time. Source: peripheral blood, taken 28 days after the second dose of the MenACWY control vaccine. The receptor source for this set is an adult who received the MenACWY meningococcal vaccine as a control.

This chain joins TRBV7-9 and TRBJ2-7; 11 nucleotides line up with TRBD2. The CDR3 has 15 residues. Losses at the gene ends were 5 bases for V and 3 bases for J; bases not matched to a gene: 6. Germline V gene lookup returns CDR1 SEHNR and CDR2 FQNEAQ (reference sequence). The CDR3 sequence: CASSRTSGSIYEQYF. The CDR3 nucleotides read TGTGCCAGCAGCCGCACTAGCGGGAGTATCTACGAGCAGTACTTC.

The chain uses TRBV5-6 and TRBJ1-2; 12 bases are a match to TRBD1. Trimming cost V 2 bases and J 7 bases; bases outside gene matches: 6. This CDR3 has 15 amino acids. CDR1 SGHDT and CDR2 YYEEEE come from the germline V gene. The CDR3 region is CASSLGGQGAGGYTF. As DNA, the CDR3 is TGTGCCAGCAGCTTAGGGGGACAGGGGGCTGGTGGCTACACCTTC.

The J gene is TRBJ2-1, the V gene TRBV5-7, with D possibly being TRBD1 or TRBD2 (5 bases each). TRBV5-7 has ORF status, its function being uncertain. The CDR3 length is 14 residues. V gave up 1 base and J gave up 5 bases, with 10 bases separating them. The DNA of the CDR3 is TGTGCCAGCAGCTTGACGGGGCGGGACAATGAGCAGTTCTTC. Its protein product is CASSLTGRDNEQFF.

This chain connects TRBV30 to TRBJ2-1; unclear D gene. This CDR3 comprises 12 residues. The V and J ends lost 3 bases and 6 bases respectively, with 9 bases between them. Looked up from germline, CDR1 is GTSNPN and CDR2 is SVGIG (reference sequence). The CDR3 reads CAWRGILNEQFF. The CDR3 bases are TGTGCCTGGAGAGGGATCCTCAATGAGCAGTTCTTC.

The chain is built from TRBV6-4 and TRBJ1-1; D unresolved. Germline CDR1 reads MRHNA; CDR2 reads SNTAGT. V was shortened by 6 bases and J by 6 bases, with 17 bases between the two germline ends. This CDR3 has 14 residues. Written as DNA, the CDR3 is TGTGCCAGCAGGGGTAGTGGGTCCGACGCTGAAGCTTTCTTT. It is translated as CASRGSGSDAEAFF.

This clone occurred a few times. The chain links TRBV5-4 to TRBJ2-7; maybe TRBD2 (6 bases). This CDR3 contains 14 residues. Germline lookup yields CDR1 SGHNT and CDR2 YYREEE (reference sequence). V was clipped by 5 bases and J by 3 bases, with 15 bases between them. The CDR3 bases are TGTGCCAGCAGTAGCGGCCCAACGGGCTACGAGCAGTACTTC. It is translated as CASSSGPTGYEQYF.

The rearrangement joins TRBV7-2 to TRBJ2-2, with 13 bases identical to TRBD2. Trimming at V came to 5 bases and at J to 2 bases, leaving 2 bases not matched to a gene. The CDR3 length is 16 residues. The germline V gene has CDR1 SGHTA and CDR2 FQGNSA. As DNA, the CDR3 is TGTGCCAGCAGCGTGGGACTAGCGGGAAACACCGGGGAGCTGTTTTTT. It specifies CASSVGLAGNTGELFF.

This rearrangement joins TRBV7-2 to TRBJ2-7; maybe TRBD1 (5 bases). Germline-derived CDR1 and CDR2 are SGHTA and FQGNSA. This CDR3 comprises 13 residues. Trimming took off 1 base at V and 6 bases at J, with 10 bases between the two ends. CDR3 loop: CASSLGGRVEQYF. As DNA, the CDR3 is TGTGCCAGCAGCTTAGGGGGCAGGGTCGAGCAGTACTTC.

On this clone: A read error may produce the germline difference seen at one junction end. Other DNA variants within this sample encode the same CDR3. The chain employs TRBV6-2 or TRBV6-3 and TRBJ1-1; D is unclear. The germline gives CDR1 MNHEY, CDR2 SVGEGT. This CDR3 has 15 amino acids. The CDR3 loop is CASSYSPGMNTEAFF. The CDR3 DNA follows: TGTGCTAGCAGTTACTCGCCGGGTATGAACACTGAAGCTTTCTTT.

CDR3 amino acids: CASSKDRGEDTQYF. DNA of the CDR3: TGTGCCAGCAGCAAGGACAGGGGGGAAGATACGCAGTATTTT. The chain links TRBV7-7 to TRBJ2-3, with TRBD1 matching 10 bases. This CDR3 spans 14 amino acids. In germline, CDR1 is SSHAT, CDR2 FNYEAQ (reference sequence). The J segment lost 5 bases and the V segment lost 5 bases, leaving 4 bases of the junction unmatched.

This clone was seen once. The V and J genes are TRBV7-8 and TRBJ1-4, with a tentative D call TRBD1 (6 bases). Germline values: CDR1 SGHVS, CDR2 FQNEAQ. The CDR3 spans 19 residues. V lost 2 bases to trimming and J lost 0 bases, with 19 bases between them. This chain's CDR3 is CASSLRSWTATATNEKLFF. In nucleotides, the CDR3 is TGTGCCAGCAGCTTAAGGTCCTGGACAGCCACAGCAACTAATGAAAAACTGTTTTTT.

J is TRBJ1-1 and V is TRBV20-1; the D is unclear. The CDR3 covers 11 residues. Between the trimmed V and J ends, which lost 4 bases and 7 bases, there was a span of 10 bases. Germline V lookup: CDR1 DFQATT, CDR2 SNEGSKA (reference sequence). CDR3 bases: TGCAGTGCTACAATCGTAAATGAAGCTTTCTTT. Translation: CSATIVNEAFF.

The DNA for the CDR3 is TGCGCCAGCAGCCAGTCCTTAACTAGCGGGAGTTGGAATGAGCAGTTCTTC. Protein sequence: CASSQSLTSGSWNEQFF. The genes are TRBV4-3 and TRBJ2-1, with 11 bases aligning to TRBD2. The V segment lost 3 bases and the J segment 7 bases; nucleotides outside the gene matches: 11. Germline V gene sequence: CDR1 LGHNA, CDR2 YSLEER. The CDR3 extends over 17 amino acids.

The CDR3 sequence is CASSSRSGTGYSLGELFF. DNA of the CDR3: TGTGCCAGCTCAAGCAGATCCGGGACAGGGTATTCGCTCGGGGAGCTGTTTTTT. The chain employs TRBV18 and TRBJ2-2; 9 bases line up with TRBD1. The CDR3 runs to 18 residues. Germline CDR1 is KGHSH and CDR2 is LQKENI. V lost 5 bases and J lost 7; bases outside the gene matches: 17. The full variable domain, its missing parts supplied by reference TRBV18 and TRBJ2-2, is NAGVMQNPRHLVRRRGQEARLRCSPMKGHSHVYWYRQLPEEGLKFMVYLQKENIIDESGMPKERFSAEFPKEGPSILRIQQVVRGDSAAYFCASSSRSGTGYSLGELFFGEGSRLTVL.

This clone was observed a few times. The J gene is TRBJ1-2, the V gene TRBV24-1, with D hard to call. Trimming shortened V by 3 bases and J by 4 bases, and 14 bases separated the two germline ends. Germline-derived CDR1 and CDR2 are KGHDR and SFDVKD. The CDR3 loop spans 15 amino acids. DNA for the CDR3: TGTGCCACCAGTGATGGCCCCCCTTTCACCTATGGCTACACCTTC. This sequence encodes CATSDGPPFTYGYTF.

The chain joins TRBV9 to TRBJ2-7; 7 bases agree with TRBD1. The CDR3 loop spans 17 amino acids. Trimming took 2 bases from V and 0 from J; bases not matched to a gene: 11. Germline V gene data show CDR1 as SGDLS and CDR2 as YYNGEE. The chain's CDR3 is CASSVEQGLVLSYEQYF. DNA of the CDR3: TGTGCCAGCAGCGTTGAACAGGGGCTAGTACTCTCCTACGAGCAGTACTTC.

The rearrangement joins TRBV5-1 to TRBJ1-4; TRBD1 matches 10 bases. V was pared by 4 bases and J by 12 bases, with 9 bases of the junction left unmatched. Looked up from germline, CDR1 is SGHRS and CDR2 is YFSETQ. This CDR3 is 14 amino acids long. The CDR3 nucleotides read TGCGCCAGCAGCCTCGGGACAGGGGAGGTAGAACTGTTTTTT. This codes for CASSLGTGEVELFF.

The gene calls are TRBV5-1 and TRBJ2-7; 11 positions agree with TRBD1. After removal of 5 bases from V and 4 bases from J, the junction contained 11 bases not matched to a gene. CDR1 is SGHRS, CDR2 YFSETQ, per germline. CDR3 length: 16 amino acids. CDR3 sequence reads: CASSLSPGQGEYEQYF. The CDR3 DNA is TGCGCCAGCAGTCTTAGCCCGGGACAGGGGGAATACGAGCAGTACTTC.

Remarks on this clone: Because the CDR3's place on the DNA is in doubt, the DNA is left out and the CDR3 is given as listed by TCRdb. This chain links TRBV7-3 with TRBJ2-2. Germline CDR1 reads SGHTA; CDR2 reads FQGTGA. The CDR3 extends over 17 residues, inclusive of both ends. CDR3 residues: CASSSPFGAASTGELFF.

The CDR3 sequence is CASSLIAGSANEQFF. Here the CDR3 DNA reads TGTGCCAGCAGCTTAATAGCGGGATCTGCCAATGAGCAGTTCTTC. This rearrangement joins TRBV7-3 to TRBJ2-1, with 8 positions matching TRBD2. From germline, CDR1 is SGHTA and CDR2 FQGTGA. The CDR3 has 15 residues. Trimming removed 1 base from V and 6 bases from J; junction bases left unmatched: 5.

The chain recombines TRBV13 with TRBJ1-1, with TRBD1 matching over 7 bases. Germline CDR1 reads PRHDT; CDR2 reads FYEKMQ (reference sequence). The CDR3 covers 14 residues. The V segment lost 6 bases and the J segment 5 bases; nucleotides outside the gene matches: 9. CDR3 region: CASRLQGIETEAFF. The CDR3 DNA reads as TGTGCCAGCAGGTTACAGGGGATAGAGACTGAAGCTTTCTTT. The whole variable domain, remainder taken from reference TRBV13 and TRBJ1-1, is AAGVIQSPRHLIKEKRETATLKCYPIPRHDTVYWYQQGPGQDPQFLISFYEKMQSDKGSIPDRFSAQQFSDYHSELNMSSLELGDSALYFCASRLQGIETEAFFGQGTRLTVV.

J is TRBJ2-5 and V is TRBV7-7; either TRBD1 or TRBD2 may fit D (7 bases each). The length of the CDR3 is 15 residues. Germline CDR1 and CDR2: SSHAT and FNYEAQ (reference sequence). The V end was cut by 5 bases, the J end by 2 bases, with 15 bases between. CDR3 coding DNA: TGTGCCAGCAGCCCCGGGGGGACAGAACAAGAGACCCAGTACTTC. Its translation: CASSPGGTEQETQYF.

The gene calls are TRBV19 and TRBJ2-7, with a weak D call TRBD2 (6 bases). The V gene's germline CDR1 is LNHDA and CDR2 SQIVND (reference sequence). The CDR3 extends over 15 amino acids. Trimming took 7 bases from V and 2 from J, leaving 18 bases between them. CDR3 sequence: CASTQVVGGTYEQYF. The DNA of the CDR3 is TGTGCCAGTACCCAAGTAGTTGGAGGGACCTACGAGCAGTACTTC. The variable domain in full, completed from reference TRBV19 and TRBJ2-7, reads DGGITQSPKYLFRKEGQNVTLSCEQNLNHDAMYWYRQDPGQGLRLIYYSQIVNDFQKGDIAEGYSVSREKKESFPLTVTSAQKNPTAFYLCASTQVVGGTYEQYFGPGTRLTVT.

The chain links TRBV28 to TRBJ1-2; 10 bases match TRBD1. CDR3 length: 14 residues. J was trimmed by 2 bases and V by 8 bases; bases with no gene match: 5. Germline V gene sequence: CDR1 MDHEN, CDR2 SYDVKM. Written as DNA, the CDR3 is TGTGCCAGCCTCACGACAGGGGGCAACTATGGCTACACCTTC. Translation: CASLTTGGNYGYTF.

This clone was recorded once. The gene calls are TRBV6-5 and TRBJ2-1; 7 bases map to TRBD2. This CDR3 spans 15 amino acids. With V trimmed by 7 bases and J by 3 bases, 9 bases remained unmatched. Germline assignment: CDR1 MNHEY and CDR2 SVGAGI. The CDR3 spells CASNLAASGYNEQFF. The CDR3 nucleotides are TGTGCCAGCAATCTAGCGGCTAGCGGCTACAATGAGCAGTTCTTC.

The chain joins TRBV9 to TRBJ1-1; D is undetermined. The germline gives CDR1 SGDLS, CDR2 YYNGEE. The CDR3 spans 15 residues. V was cut by 0 bases and J by 6 bases, with 15 bases left in between. The CDR3 sequence: CASSVAGPENPEAFF. The CDR3 DNA sequence: TGTGCCAGCAGCGTAGCCGGGCCAGAAAATCCTGAAGCTTTCTTT.

This clone was seen only once. This chain joins TRBV7-9 and TRBJ2-7; 9 positions agree with TRBD2. Per the germline V gene, CDR1 is SEHNR and CDR2 is FQNEAQ (reference sequence). The junction had 3 bases not matched to a gene; V was cut back by 0 bases and J by 6 bases. This CDR3 is built from 14 residues. This CDR3 reads CASSLASGSAEQYF. CDR3 nucleotide sequence: TGTGCCAGCAGCTTAGCTAGCGGGAGCGCCGAGCAGTACTTC.

The chain links TRBV29-1 to TRBJ2-7; D unresolved. Trimming took off 1 base at V and 3 bases at J, with 10 bases between the two ends. The CDR3 runs 13 residues. Germline-derived CDR1 and CDR2 are SQVTM and ANQGSEA. The CDR3 protein is CSVEVRPFYEQYF. The CDR3 coding sequence is TGCAGCGTTGAAGTTCGGCCTTTCTACGAGCAGTACTTC.